This T cell receptor (beta chain) was captured in a study of beta chain features in type 1 diabetes. Via the markers CD45RO/CCR7/CD25/CD127/CD95/CD27, stem cell-like memory, regulatory, central memory and naive CD4+ cells were sorted. Sorted populations were all over 98% pure. V dropped 5 bases and J dropped 4; count of bases not matched to a gene: 8. Germline V CDR1 and CDR2: SEHNR, FQNEAQ (reference sequence). The CDR3 runs to 15 residues. TCRB transcripts that were expressed got sequenced, as all of the isolated RNA had been reverse transcribed. Repertoires were generated with immunoSEQ multiplex PCR, while TCRdb's copy carries only in-frame clones and drops some. The sample includes some 900,000 clones, roughly 15% seen only once; the top ten take 0.02% to 0.025%. Only a few counts were recorded for this clone.

The chain carries TRBV7-9 and TRBJ2-3, with TRBD2 identical over 8 bases. The specimen was naive CD4+ T cells from blood. The TCR sequence derives from a woman between 18 and 29 years old in good health. The CDR3 nucleotides read TGTGCCAGCAGCGGGGCGGGAGGAAAGCCAGATACGCAGTATTTT. Its protein product is CASSGAGGKPDTQYF. Full variable domain (missing parts from reference TRBV7-9 and TRBJ2-3): DTGVSQNPRHKITKRGQNVTFRCDPISEHNRLYWYRQTLGQGPEFLTYFQNEAQLEKSRLLSDRFSAERPKGSFSTLEIQRTEQGDSAMYLCASSGAGGKPDTQYFGPGTRLTVL.